This T cell receptor beta chain originates from a study of blood T cell repertoires in COVID-19. Authors' methods: Researchers report that nucleated cell counts were estimated from reference gene primer amplification. Sequencing was performed with immunoSEQ multiplex PCR; in TCRdb, only in-frame clones are kept and a portion is missing. That table gives V, J and clone size, and the DNA gave D and trimming. The sample yields 350,000 or so clones, around 88% seen once. What was sequenced was peripheral blood. The receptor was isolated from a man aged 30 to 39 with active or convalescent COVID-19.

Written as DNA, the CDR3 is TGTGCCAGCTCCCTTTCCGGAAACACCATATATTTT. Its protein is CASSLSGNTIYF. The chain is built from TRBV25-1 and TRBJ1-3, with no clear D. Germline V gene data show CDR1 as MGHDK and CDR2 as SYGVNS. V was pared by 8 bases and J by 4 bases, with 9 bases between. The CDR3 length is 12 residues.